This T cell receptor (beta chain) comes out of a study of beta chain features in type 1 diabetes. Overall study context: The study examined 107,917,701 sorted cells across all samples. General study results and limits: For patients, the naive, central memory and Treg TCRB repertoires appeared more alike than for healthy donors.

cDNA synthesis used the whole RNA isolate, giving expressed TCRB sequences. Assay used: immunoSEQ multiplex PCR; TCRdb lists only in-frame clones, some missing. The repertoire holds roughly 150,000 clones, just over 9% seen once, with about 2.5% in the top ten. There are a few counts of this clone. Antigen unknown. Germline V gene lookup returns CDR1 SGHRS and CDR2 YFSETQ. After removal of 4 bases from V and 4 bases from J, the junction contained 12 bases not matched to a gene. The CDR3 consists of 17 residues. The chain uses TRBV5-1 and TRBJ2-7, with 12 bases matching TRBD2. The sequence derives from a woman under 30 in good health. Sequenced: central memory CD4+ T cells from blood. The DNA of the CDR3 is TGCGCCAGCAGCCTTCGACTAGCGGGAGAGGGGGCGTACGAGCAGTACTTC. Its protein is CASSLRLAGEGAYEQYF.